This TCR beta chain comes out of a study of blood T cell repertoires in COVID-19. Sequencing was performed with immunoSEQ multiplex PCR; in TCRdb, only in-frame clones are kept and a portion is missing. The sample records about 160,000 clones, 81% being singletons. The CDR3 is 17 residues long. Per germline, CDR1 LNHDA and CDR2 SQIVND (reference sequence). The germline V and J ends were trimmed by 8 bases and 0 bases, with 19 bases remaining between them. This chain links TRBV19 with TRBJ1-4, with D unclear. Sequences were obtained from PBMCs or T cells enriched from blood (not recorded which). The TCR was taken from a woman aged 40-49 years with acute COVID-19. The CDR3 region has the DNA TGTGCCAGTCGATCCGGGAGGGCTGGAACAACTAATGAAAAACTGTTTTTT. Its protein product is CASRSGRAGTTNEKLFF.